The source of this T cell receptor (beta chain) is a study of control samples from healthy donors and cancer patients. The method was immunoSEQ multiplex PCR; TCRdb's version includes in-frame clones alone and lacks a portion of them. The table has 150,000 to 170,000 clones, 90% to 95% seen once. CDR1 and CDR2 from the germline V gene are MNHEY and SVGAGI. The CDR3 totals 16 residues. The V gene lost 0 bases and the J gene lost 5 bases, with 14 bases spanning the gap. The rearrangement joins TRBV6-5 to TRBJ1-5, with a tentative D call TRBD1 (5 bases). The specimen sequenced was blood. The sequence was obtained from a man aged 40-49 years in good health. The CDR3 DNA reads as TGTGCCAGCAGTTACTCGGGGGGTAGCGCCGATCAGCCCCAGCATTTT. Translating it yields CASSYSGGSADQPQHF.